Many counts were recorded for the clone carrying this T cell receptor (beta chain). Its antigen is not known. This sample stems from a study of T cell repertoires in cytomegalovirus infection. At the level of the study: Alongside well-studied HLA-B-restricted CMV epitopes, recently identified HLA-C-restricted CMV epitopes were also used. Public TCR beta signatures provided an indication of both CMV infection and a matching HLA type.

Study conclusions and caveats: Dominant in the ex vivo response were TCR beta clonotypes restricted by HLA-C and specific for CMV. Accumulated public TCR beta family frequency recognized individuals carrying CMV together with the relevant HLA.

V was pared by 7 bases and J by 2 bases, with 5 bases of the junction left unmatched. The CDR3 consists of 15 residues. The V gene's germline CDR1 is MGHDK and CDR2 SYGVNS. TCRdb independently ran MiXCR on the reads; one entry per CDR3 protein. The data contain roughly 90,000 distinct CDR3 sequences, around 32% of them seen just once; the ten biggest clones take up less than 75%. The input for sequencing was CD8+ T cells from cultured PBMCs, taken from culture after CMV antigen stimulation. This rearrangement joins TRBV25-1 to TRBJ2-2, with TRBD2 matching 9 bases. The TCR was taken from a human donor in good health (CMV status not recorded). Some clones in this sample may be carry-over from other donors' samples. The CDR3 loop is CASKGTSPNTGELFF. DNA of the CDR3: TGTGCCAGCAAGGGGACTAGCCCTAACACCGGGGAGCTGTTTTTT.